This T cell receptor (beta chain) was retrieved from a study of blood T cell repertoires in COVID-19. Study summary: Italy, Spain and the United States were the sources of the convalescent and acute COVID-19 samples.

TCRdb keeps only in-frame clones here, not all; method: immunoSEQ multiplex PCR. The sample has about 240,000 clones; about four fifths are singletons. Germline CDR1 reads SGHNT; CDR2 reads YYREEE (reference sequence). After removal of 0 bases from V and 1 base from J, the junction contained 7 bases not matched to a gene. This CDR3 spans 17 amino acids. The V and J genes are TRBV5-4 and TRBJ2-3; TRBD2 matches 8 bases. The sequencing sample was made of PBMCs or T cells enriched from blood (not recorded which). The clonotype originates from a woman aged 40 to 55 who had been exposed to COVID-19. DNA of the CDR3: TGTGCCAGCAGCTTGGAGGTTAGCGGGGCCCGCACAGATACGCAGTATTTT. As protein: CASSLEVSGARTDTQYF.